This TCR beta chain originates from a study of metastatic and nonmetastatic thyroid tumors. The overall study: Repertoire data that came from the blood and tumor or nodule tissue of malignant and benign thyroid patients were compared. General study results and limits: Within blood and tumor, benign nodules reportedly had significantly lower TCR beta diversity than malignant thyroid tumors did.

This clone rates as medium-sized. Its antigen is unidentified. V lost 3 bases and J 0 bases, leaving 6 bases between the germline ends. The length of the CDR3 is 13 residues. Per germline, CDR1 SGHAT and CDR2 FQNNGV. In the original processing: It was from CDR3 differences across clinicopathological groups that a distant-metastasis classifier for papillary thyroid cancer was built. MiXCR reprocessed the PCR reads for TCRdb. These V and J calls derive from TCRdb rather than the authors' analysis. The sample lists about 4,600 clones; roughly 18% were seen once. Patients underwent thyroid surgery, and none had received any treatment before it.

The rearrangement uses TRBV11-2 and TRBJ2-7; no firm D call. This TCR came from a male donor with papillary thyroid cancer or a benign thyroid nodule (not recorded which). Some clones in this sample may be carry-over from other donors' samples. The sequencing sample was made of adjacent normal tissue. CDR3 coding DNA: TGTGCCAGCAGCTTTGAGGTCTCCTACGAGCAGTACTTC. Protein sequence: CASSFEVSYEQYF.